The T cell receptor beta chain described here comes from a study of blood T cells in healthy people across ages (dated by TCRdb to about 2015). Background on the whole study: Template switching captured roughly one uniquely barcoded TCR beta cDNA molecule per two T cells in model experiments. The study measured age-related changes in TCR beta repertoire diversity using deep sequencing normalized with unique cDNA molecular identifiers. The donors were split into four age groups: young (average about 15 years), middle-aged (about 40), aged (more than 60) and long-lived (82). To avoid experimental bias, donors of different ages were spread randomly across the sequencing lanes. The study analyzed two additional independent replicas of 1 million unique cDNA reads from the same blood draw for two donors, one aged 18 to 29 and one aged 80 or older.

Overall results and qualifications from the work: Because donor CMV infection status was unknown, age-related changes in expanded clonotypes were potentially confounded. Observed TCR beta diversity per million T cells fell roughly linearly with age, and a significant reduction was already apparent by age roughly 41. Compared with the aged group, the long-lived group had more naive CD4+ T cells, fewer expanded clones and increased TCR diversity, a pattern suggesting age selection. Observed TCR beta diversity correlated strongly with the percentage of naive T cells measured by flow cytometry. Bulk unsorted PBMC profiling prevented conclusive comparison of naive and antigen-experienced compartments. Estimates of total diversity from one million sequenced T cells were regarded as lower bounds and underestimates.

This clonotype was seen more than once but under ten times. There is no known antigen for this receptor. No base quality values were provided; no much bigger clone lies one nucleotide off. Systemically healthy Caucasian individuals from Russia, 39 in total and aged about 6 to 100 years, were included as donors. Each donor gave about 10 milliliters of peripheral blood, drawn into EDTA-treated Vacutainer tubes. Ficoll-Paque density-gradient centrifugation was used to isolate PBMCs, with at least 6.5 million obtained per sample. Trizol reagent was used to extract total RNA from the PBMCs, yielding at least 5.5 micrograms per sample. For every donor, flow cytometry on a PBMC aliquot measured the percentage of naive CD45RAhigh/CD27high T cells. V and J are truncated by 4 bases and 6 bases respectively, leaving an intervening sequence of 16 bases. CDR1 and CDR2, per the germline V gene, are MDHEN and SYDVKM. The CDR3 spans 14 residues, from the cysteine through the phenylalanine. Of the read, only the CDR3 DNA is kept; its 42 bases are in frame from base 1.

The method behind the library was 5' RACE. Sequencing took place on an Illumina HiSeq 2500. A second PCR of roughly 7 to 11 cycles was performed with a sample-barcoded 5' primer and a J-beta primer mix. Each TCR beta cDNA molecule received a unique molecular identifier from a template-switch 5' adaptor carrying 12 random nucleotides. Each sample yielded at least 2.5 million CDR3-containing paired-end reads. First-strand cDNA synthesis was performed from all RNA using the Mint cDNA synthesis kit, with priming by a TRBC-specific oligonucleotide. Following uracil-DNA glycosylase treatment, a first 18-cycle PCR with universal primers M1SS and BC2_uni_R was performed on all cDNA. The authors' pipeline ran thus. For normalization, 1 million high-quality reads, each with a distinct molecular identifier, were randomly selected from each sample. Instead of being binned into consensus sequences, reads with shared molecular identifiers were discarded. CDR3 identification, clonotype clustering and error correction used MiTCR with a Q25 quality threshold and the strictest error-elimination algorithm. A nonparametric unseen species model with Euler transformation was used to estimate lower-bound total TCR beta diversity. TCRdb passed the public sequencing reads through fastp at Q25 and MiXCR, retaining productive beta sequences. Each entry merges the rows of one CDR3 protein and shows their most common DNA and genes. For this entry, the V and J calls and clone size follow TCRdb and not the study's own pipeline. In all, the sample holds about 1 million distinct CDR3 sequences, and over 35% of those were seen once. The ten biggest clones cover 15% to 20% of the sample.

Material: blood. The chain couples TRBV28 to TRBJ2-7, and possibly TRBD2, on 6 matching bases. This sequence originates from a woman aged 60-75 years in good health. CDR3 region: CASSSRTTPREQYF. DNA sequence: TGTGCCAGCAGTTCCCGGACTACCCCTCGCGAGCAGTACTTC.